A single sample gave rise to the 10 T cell receptor beta chains below, sequenced in a study of beta chain features in type 1 diabetes. Expressed TCRB transcripts were sequenced after all isolated RNA was converted to cDNA. The data were produced by immunoSEQ multiplex PCR, yet TCRdb's version contains in-frame clones alone and is incomplete. Among roughly 240,000 clones listed, roughly 13% were seen once. The sequencing sample was made of naive CD4+ T cells from blood. These receptors all come from a woman in her thirties or forties in good health.

This clone came up a few times. The rearrangement uses TRBV7-9 and TRBJ2-1; D is possibly TRBD2 (6 bases). V lost 5 bases and J lost 8, with 19 bases in between. Germline V gene data show CDR1 as SEHNR and CDR2 as FQNEAQ (reference sequence). The CDR3 runs to 15 residues. Here the CDR3 reads CASSIRDQGGHEQFF. CDR3 nucleotides: TGTGCCAGCAGCATCCGGGACCAGGGAGGTCATGAGCAGTTCTTC. The full variable domain, in which reference TRBV7-9 and TRBJ2-1 provide the parts outside the CDR3, is DTGVSQNPRHKITKRGQNVTFRCDPISEHNRLYWYRQTLGQGPEFLTYFQNEAQLEKSRLLSDRFSAERPKGSFSTLEIQRTEQGDSAMYLCASSIRDQGGHEQFFGPGTRLTVL.

V usage is TRBV5-1 and J usage is TRBJ2-4; TRBD2 matches 9 bases. Trimming cost V 5 bases and J 3 bases; bases outside gene matches: 12. From germline, CDR1 is SGHRS and CDR2 YFSETQ. This CDR3 region has 17 residues. The CDR3 DNA follows: TGCGCCAGCAGTCCACCTGCTAGCGGGGCTGGCAAAAACATTCAGTACTTC. This gives the protein CASSPPASGAGKNIQYF.

The rearrangement uses TRBV11-2 and TRBJ2-5; possible D gene TRBD2, 5 bases. V gave up 5 bases and J gave up 5 bases, with 9 bases separating them. The CDR3 spans 12 residues. Per germline, CDR1 SGHAT and CDR2 FQNNGV. The CDR3, as DNA: TGTGCCAGCAGCCCCACGGGGGAGACCCAGTACTTC. Translating gives CASSPTGETQYF.

The chain joins TRBV5-4 to TRBJ2-1; 15 bases are shared with TRBD2. The CDR3 length is 16 residues. Germline assignment: CDR1 SGHNT and CDR2 YYREEE (reference sequence). The V and J ends lost 3 bases and 4 bases, in that order; junction bases with no gene match: 2. The CDR3 reads CASSSGLAGGYNEQFF. Written as DNA, the CDR3 is TGTGCCAGCAGCTCCGGACTAGCGGGGGGGTACAATGAGCAGTTCTTC.

This clone has more than one count but fewer than ten. The chain joins TRBV27 to TRBJ2-7; unclear D gene. V lost 1 base to trimming and J lost 0 bases, with 7 bases between them. This CDR3 comprises 14 residues. Germline values: CDR1 MNHEY, CDR2 SMNVEV (reference sequence). The CDR3 region is CASSLFPGSYEQYF. Written as DNA, the CDR3 is TGTGCCAGCAGTTTATTTCCAGGCTCCTACGAGCAGTACTTC.

This clone showed up just a few times. The gene calls are TRBV5-4 and TRBJ2-3; 8 bases are shared with TRBD2. The CDR3 totals 14 residues. Germline V gives CDR1 SGHNT, CDR2 YYREEE (reference sequence). J lost 4 bases, V lost 4 bases, and 5 bases had no gene match. The CDR3 here is CASSPGTSSDTQYF. The CDR3 DNA sequence: TGTGCCAGCAGCCCCGGGACTAGTTCAGATACGCAGTATTTT.

This clone has a handful of counts. V is TRBV7-9 and J is TRBJ2-7; perhaps TRBD1 as D (6 bases). This CDR3 comprises 18 residues. Germline values: CDR1 SEHNR, CDR2 FQNEAQ (reference sequence). Trimming left V 6 bases short and J 3 bases short, with 27 bases between. CDR3 coding DNA: TGTGCCAGCAGGTTGGGGACCACAGGGAGTCCATTGATCTACGAGCAGTACTTC. Amino acids: CASRLGTTGSPLIYEQYF.

This clone was detected only a few times. This chain uses TRBV4-2 with TRBJ2-5, with 9 bases that match TRBD2. Germline CDR1 reads LGHNA; CDR2 reads YNFKEQ. Trimming took 0 bases from V and 4 from J; bases not matched to a gene: 6. The length of the CDR3 is 16 residues. CDR3 sequence (DNA): TGTGCCAGCAGCCAAGATACCGGAGCGGGGGGAGAGACCCAGTACTTC. Residues: CASSQDTGAGGETQYF.

This clone showed up just a few times. The rearrangement uses TRBV6-4 and TRBJ2-2; D perhaps matches TRBD2 (7 bases). The CDR3 loop spans 15 amino acids. Trimming left V 0 bases short and J 6 bases short, with 11 bases between. Germline CDR1 and CDR2: MRHNA and SNTAGT. In DNA, the CDR3 is TGTGCCAGCAGTGACTCCGGGGGGCTCGCCGGGGAGCTGTTTTTT. Encoded protein: CASSDSGGLAGELFF.

This clone was recorded a few times. This chain links TRBV7-9 with TRBJ1-5; 12 bases match TRBD1. CDR1 SEHNR and CDR2 FQNEAQ come from the germline V gene (reference sequence). V trimming: 4 bases; J trimming: 6 bases; junction bases outside the gene matches: 13. The CDR3 has 18 amino acids. The CDR3 nucleotides read TGTGCCAGCAGCTCCCACCCACCGGGACAGGGGGCTGGTCAGCCCCAGCATTTT. This codes for CASSSHPPGQGAGQPQHF.